This is a list of T cell receptor beta chains from one sample in a study of OX40 agonist ivuxolimab in advanced cancers. Measured with immunoSEQ multiplex PCR; TCRdb has only the in-frame clones, and not every one. The repertoire holds tens of thousands of clones, with about 88% as singletons. Sequenced material: CD4+ or CD8+ T cells sorted from blood, taken in a trial of the OX40 agonist ivuxolimab. Every receptor here comes from an adult with an advanced solid tumor such as melanoma, head and neck, liver or kidney cancer. The CDR3 runs from the conserved cysteine through the conserved F or W. Rows may omit the clone size; those that give it use once, few, many or a size class.

.	TRBV19	CASSIVKGPPLGNYGYTF
.	TRBV28	CASSRPTTGGHIQYF
.	TRBV5-8	CASSLGRGRDEQYF
.	TRBV19	CASSLPSFNQPQHF
few	TRBV7-9	CASSVGGLETQYF
once	TRBV19	CASGGTRDRVDGYTF
.	TRBV30	CAWFHRGDLSTGELFF
once	TRBV28	CASSPADTYGYTF
once	TRBV6-5	CASSLTERHGELFF
.	TRBV9	CASSLDGTGFDEQYF
.	TRBV7-8	CASSLRANTEAFF
.	TRBV9	CASNGGNEQFF
.	TRBV28	CASSLSGKKGYTF
.	TRBV6-5	CASSSPLAEAFF
.	TRBV9	CASSVGSSPLINEQFF
.	TRBV7-3	CASSLTSGTTDTQYF
.	TRBV4-2	CASSQDTNEQFF
.	TRBV7-9	CASSIIQGTEAFF
.	TRBV6-6	CASTSQGEGTDTQYF
.	TRBV6-4	CASRGWRVAGELFF
.	TRBV7-6	CASSLREGSYEQYF
.	TRBV6-6	CASSAHRVPYNEQFF
.	TRBV28	CASSSGPGGAFSYNEQFF
.	TRBV28	CASTTPGGGNQPQHF
.	TRBV7-9	CASSLGTSDTDTQYF
.	TRBV9	CASSEQGETEAFF
.	TRBV16	CASSLNRGGYGYTF
.	TRBV25-1	CASSEFTGQETQYF
few	TRBV19	CASTLSGSAYNEQFF
.	TRBV9	CASSEGGRYNEQFF